The next 13 T cell receptor beta chains were all read from a single sample in a study of shared clonotypes between healthy human individuals. The table came from immunoSEQ multiplex PCR; TCRdb's copy has only in-frame clones and leaves some out. In the table there are 180,000 or so clones, approximately 95% of which are singletons. The specimen sequenced was naive CD4+ T cells sorted from blood. The subset was: CD45RA+ positively selected. The origin of the receptors is a woman in her 30s in good health.

The chain recombines TRBV6-6 with TRBJ1-5; TRBD1 might be the D (5 bases). The V and J ends lost 2 bases and 6 bases respectively, with 11 bases between them. The CDR3 extends over 14 amino acids. From germline, CDR1 is MNHNY and CDR2 SVGAGI (reference sequence). In nucleotides, the CDR3 is TGTGCCAGCAGTTACGGGGGAAGAGGTCAGCCCCAGCATTTT. This sequence encodes CASSYGGRGQPQHF.

The rearrangement joins TRBV19 to TRBJ2-7, with TRBD2 as a possible D gene (6 bases). The CDR3 totals 13 residues. V was shortened by 5 bases and J by 6 bases, with 14 bases between the two germline ends. The germline CDR1 and CDR2 sequences are LNHDA and SQIVND (reference sequence). The CDR3 nucleotides are TGTGCCAGTAGTGGTGCGGGAAGGCCCGAGCAGTACTTC. It is translated as CASSGAGRPEQYF.

V usage is TRBV5-1 and J usage is TRBJ2-5; TRBD1 aligns across 9 bases. With the DNA end fitting TRBJ2-7 better, the J assignment may be wrong. CDR1 is SGHRS and CDR2 is YFSETQ in the germline V gene. The CDR3 totals 14 residues. The CDR3: CASSPTGGGYEQYF. CDR3 bases: TGCGCCAGCAGCCCTACAGGGGGCGGCTACGAGCAGTACTTC.

This clone has only one observation. CDR3 protein: CASSEGGLAQYF. In DNA form, the CDR3 reads TGTGCCAGCAGTGAAGGCGGACTGGCGCAGTATTTT. This chain joins TRBV6-1 and TRBJ2-3, with D perhaps TRBD2 (5 bases). Trimming pared 1 base from V and 10 bases from J, leaving 9 bases between. In germline, CDR1 is MNHNS, CDR2 SASEGT. The CDR3 consists of 12 residues.

V is TRBV20-1 and J is TRBJ1-1; 7 nucleotides line up with TRBD1. Germline lookup yields CDR1 DFQATT and CDR2 SNEGSKA (reference sequence). This CDR3 region has 10 residues. This chain's CDR3 is CRAGTVEAFF. CDR3 sequence (DNA): TGCAGAGCCGGGACAGTTGAAGCTTTCTTT.

The chain links TRBV19 to TRBJ2-7, with TRBD2 identical over 9 bases. The V gene end was trimmed by 4 bases and the J gene end by 3 bases; junction bases not matched to a gene: 10. Per germline, CDR1 LNHDA and CDR2 SQIVND (reference sequence). The CDR3 extends over 16 amino acids. CDR3 nucleotides: TGTGCCAGTAGTAATGATCACATAGCGGGAGTCTACGAGCAGTACTTC. This gives the protein CASSNDHIAGVYEQYF.

The rearrangement uses TRBV14 and TRBJ1-3; the D is unclear. Per the germline V gene, CDR1 is SGHDN and CDR2 is FVKESK. V shed 4 bases and J shed 0 bases, with 4 bases lying between them. The CDR3 consists of 13 residues. The DNA for the CDR3 is TGTGCCAGCAGCCCCAACTCTGGAAACACCATATATTTT. It encodes CASSPNSGNTIYF. Full variable domain (missing parts from reference TRBV14 and TRBJ1-3): EAGVTQFPSHSVIEKGQTVTLRCDPISGHDNLYWYRRVMGKEIKFLLHFVKESKQDESGMPNNRFLAERTGGTYSTLKVQPAELEDSGVYFCASSPNSGNTIYFGEGSWLTVV.

The V gene is TRBV18, the J gene TRBJ2-3; 9 positions match TRBD1. J gave up 5 bases and V 3 bases, and 3 bases lay outside the gene matches. Germline CDR1 reads KGHSH; CDR2 reads LQKENI. CDR3 length: 14 amino acids. The CDR3 nucleotides are TGTGCCAGCTCACCGGGACAGGGAATAGATACGCAGTATTTT. This translates into CASSPGQGIDTQYF. The full variable domain, rest sourced from reference TRBV18 and TRBJ2-3, is NAGVMQNPRHLVRRRGQEARLRCSPMKGHSHVYWYRQLPEEGLKFMVYLQKENIIDESGMPKERFSAEFPKEGPSILRIQQVVRGDSAAYFCASSPGQGIDTQYFGPGTRLTVL.

The rearrangement uses TRBV5-4 and TRBJ2-5; no reliable D call. Germline lookup yields CDR1 SGHNT and CDR2 YYREEE (reference sequence). Between the trimmed V and J ends, which lost 1 base and 3 bases, there was a span of 10 bases. CDR3 size: 14 residues. This chain's CDR3 is CASSLRDFKETQYF. The CDR3 region has the DNA TGTGCCAGCAGCTTGAGGGATTTCAAAGAGACCCAGTACTTC.

CDR3 region: CASSQLYGYTF. CDR3 nucleotides: TGTGCCAGCAGCCAACTCTATGGCTACACCTTC. This sequence joins TRBV2 and TRBJ1-2; D call uncertain. The CDR3 spans 11 residues. Trimming shortened V by 6 bases and J by 4 bases, and 6 bases separated the two germline ends. CDR1 is SNHLY and CDR2 is FYNNEI in the germline V gene.

The chain joins TRBV5-1 to TRBJ1-1, with D perhaps TRBD1 (6 bases). The CDR3 runs 16 residues. CDR1 and CDR2 (germline): SGHRS, YFSETQ. The V gene lost 1 base and the J gene lost 0 bases, with 13 bases spanning the gap. CDR3 nucleotides: TGCGCCAGCAGCTTGTCAGGGGCCCAGATGAACACTGAAGCTTTCTTT. It encodes CASSLSGAQMNTEAFF.

V is TRBV5-1 and J is TRBJ2-1; TRBD2 agrees at 11 bases. Trimming took 6 bases from V and 4 from J; bases not matched to a gene: 12. Germline V gives CDR1 SGHRS, CDR2 YFSETQ. This CDR3 has 17 amino acids. The CDR3, as DNA: TGCGCCAGCATGGGGTTGGCCGGGACTAGCGGTTACAATGAGCAGTTCTTC. The encoded protein is CASMGLAGTSGYNEQFF.

The chain carries TRBV6-5 and TRBJ1-2; 9 positions match TRBD1. V lost 0 bases and J lost 5; bases outside the gene matches: 7. Germline-derived CDR1 and CDR2 are MNHEY and SVGAGI. This CDR3 spans 16 amino acids. The CDR3 nucleotides are TGTGCCAGCAGTTACTCATTAGGGACAGGGATATATGGCTACACCTTC. Its protein product is CASSYSLGTGIYGYTF.